These T cell receptor beta chains were read from a single sample in a study of cytomegalovirus exposure and HLA in healthy donors. Sequencing was performed with immunoSEQ multiplex PCR; in TCRdb, only in-frame clones are kept and a portion is missing. In the table there are around 150,000 clones, just under 80% of which are singletons. The sample consisted of PBMCs. The origin of the receptors is a man between 25 and 39 years old in good health. CDR3s include the opening cysteine and the closing phenylalanine or tryptophan. Each record gives: clone size, J gene, D gene, V gene, CDR3 DNA, CDR3 protein. D genes are given only for firm matches. Where a row states a size, it is once, few, many or the class of an expanded clone; other rows omit it.

.	TRBJ2-5	.	TRBV5-1	TGCGCCAGCAGCACTGGGGAGCAGGGGGAGACCCAGTACTTC	CASSTGEQGETQYF
.	TRBJ1-6	.	TRBV28	TGTGCCAGCAGCAGGGGATTGGGGAGCTCCTATAATTCACCCCTCCACTTT	CASSRGLGSSYNSPLHF
.	TRBJ1-5	.	TRBV28	TGTGCCAGCAGTTATTCACCCCGGTCCCAGCATTTT	CASSYSPRSQHF
.	TRBJ2-7	.	TRBV19	TGTGCCAGTAGTATATCAGGGCTTCGCTCCTACGAGCAGTACTTC	CASSISGLRSYEQYF
.	TRBJ2-1	.	TRBV15	TGTGCCACCAGCGACAGAGCCTGGGGACTGCGGCAGTTCTTC	CATSDRAWGLRQFF
.	TRBJ2-1	TRBD2	TRBV12-5	TGTGCTAGTGGTTTGGGAGGGACTAGCTTGGACAATGAGCAGTTCTTC	CASGLGGTSLDNEQFF
few	TRBJ2-4	TRBD2	TRBV7-7	TGTGCCAGCCGTTGCGGGAGTGACAAAAACATTCAGTACTTC	CASRCGSDKNIQYF
.	TRBJ2-2	TRBD2	TRBV13	TGTGCCAGCAGCTTAGGGGGGCTAGCGGGGAACACCGGGGAGCTGTTTTTT	CASSLGGLAGNTGELFF
.	TRBJ2-1	.	TRBV9	TGTGCCAGCAGCGTGGCCGGGGATAGCTACAATGAGCAGTTCTTC	CASSVAGDSYNEQFF
medium-sized	TRBJ2-7	.	TRBV10-3	TGTGCCATCAGTGAGGGGCATTACGAGCAGTACTTC	CAISEGHYEQYF
.	TRBJ2-2	.	TRBV7-9	TGTGCCAGCAGCTTACTAGCATCCGGGGAGCTGTTTTTT	CASSLLASGELFF
.	TRBJ1-2	.	TRBV2	TGTGCCAGCGGCCAGGGGAGCAGCTATGGCTACACCTTC	CASGQGSSYGYTF
.	TRBJ2-2	.	TRBV5-4	TGTGCCAGCAGCCCGCGAACCGGGGAGCTGTTTTTT	CASSPRTGELFF
once	TRBJ2-3	TRBD1	TRBV28	TGTGCCAGCAGCTGGGACAGGGGGAAAGATACGCAGTATTTT	CASSWDRGKDTQYF
.	TRBJ1-1	TRBD1	TRBV5-1	TGCGCCAGCAGCTTAGGGGGACAGCCAGGGACTGAAGCTTTCTTT	CASSLGGQPGTEAFF
.	TRBJ1-4	.	TRBV9	TGTGCCAGCAGCGGAATAGCAGGGCTCAATGAAAAACTGTTTTTT	CASSGIAGLNEKLFF
.	TRBJ1-1	TRBD1	TRBV27	TGTGCCAGCAGTCCAGACAGGGGAACTGAAGCTTTCTTT	CASSPDRGTEAFF
.	TRBJ2-3	TRBD1	TRBV29-1	TGCAGCACCTCTGGACAGGAAGAAGATACGCAGTATTTT	CSTSGQEEDTQYF
.	TRBJ2-5	.	TRBV6-5	TGTGCCAGCAGTTATTCCGTACTAAAGACGGAGACCCAGTACTTC	CASSYSVLKTETQYF
.	TRBJ2-3	.	TRBV7-7	TGTGCTGGCAGCTTAGGCCGAGCAGATACGCAGTATTTT	CAGSLGRADTQYF
.	TRBJ2-1	.	TRBV2	TGTGCCAACCTGAGACTAACATACAATGAGCAGTTCTTC	CANLRLTYNEQFF
.	TRBJ1-1	.	TRBV28	TGTGCCAGCACCCTGGGGGGACTCAACACTGAAGCTTTCTTT	CASTLGGLNTEAFF
.	TRBJ2-1	.	TRBV10-3	TGTGCCATCAGTGAGTCTGAACAGGTTTTCAATGAGCAGTTCTTC	CAISESEQVFNEQFF
.	TRBJ2-1	TRBD2	TRBV5-1	TGCGCCAGCAGCTTGGCTGGCGGGAGCTCCTACAATGAGCAGTTCTTC	CASSLAGGSSYNEQFF
.	TRBJ2-1	.	TRBV5-1	TGCGCCAGCAATTGGGGGCTCGACAATGAGCAGTTCTTC	CASNWGLDNEQFF